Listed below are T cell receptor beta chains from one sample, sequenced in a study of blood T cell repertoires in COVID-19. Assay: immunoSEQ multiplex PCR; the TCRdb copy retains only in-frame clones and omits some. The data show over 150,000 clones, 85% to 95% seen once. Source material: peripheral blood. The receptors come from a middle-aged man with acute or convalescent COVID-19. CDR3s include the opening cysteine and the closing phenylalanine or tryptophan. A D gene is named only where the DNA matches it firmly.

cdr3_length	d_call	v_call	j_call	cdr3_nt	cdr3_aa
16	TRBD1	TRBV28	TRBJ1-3	TGTGCCAGCAGTCATTACAGGGGGATGGGGGGAAACACCATATATTTT	CASSHYRGMGGNTIYF
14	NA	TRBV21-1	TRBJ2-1	TGTGCCAGCCAACGAGTAGGGGGCGGTGACGTTAGGTTCTTC	CASQRVGGGDVRFF
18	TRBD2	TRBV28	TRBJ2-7	TGTGCCAGCAGCCAGGGACTAGCGGGAGGGCCGGTGTCCTACGAGCAGTACTTC	CASSQGLAGGPVSYEQYF
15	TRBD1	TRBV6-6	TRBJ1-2	TGTGCCAGCAGTCTGAAGGGGACAGCTAACTATGGCTACACCTTC	CASSLKGTANYGYTF
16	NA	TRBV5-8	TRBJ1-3	TGTGCCAGCAGCCATGGCAGGGTTAGCTCTGGAAACACCATATATTTT	CASSHGRVSSGNTIYF
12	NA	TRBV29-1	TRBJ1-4	TGCAGCGTTGAAGGGGGGGATGAAAAACTGTTTTTT	CSVEGGDEKLFF
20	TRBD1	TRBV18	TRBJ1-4	TGTGCCAGCTCACCGAGGTTTACGGGACAGGGGGCATTTCTACGCGAAAAACTGTTTTTT	CASSPRFTGQGAFLREKLFF
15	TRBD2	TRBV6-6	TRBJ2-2	TGTGCCAGCAGCCGTACTAGCGGGACTTCCGGGGAGCTGTTTTTT	CASSRTSGTSGELFF
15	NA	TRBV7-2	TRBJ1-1	TGTGCCAGCAGCTTAGTGGAGGTGGGGAACACTGAAGCTTTCTTT	CASSLVEVGNTEAFF
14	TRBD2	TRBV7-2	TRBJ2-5	TGTGCCAGCAGCTTCCTAGCGGGGAAAGAGACCCAGTACTTC	CASSFLAGKETQYF
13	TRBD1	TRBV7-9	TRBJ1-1	TGTGCCAGCAGCATGACAGGGAGGACTGAAGCTTTCTTT	CASSMTGRTEAFF
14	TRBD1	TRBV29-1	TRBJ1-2	TGCAGCGTAGCCCGGGACAGGGGGTACTATGGCTACACCTTC	CSVARDRGYYGYTF